These T cell receptor beta chains were read from a single sample in a study of T cell changes during pregnancy in multiple sclerosis. Profiling relied on immunoSEQ multiplex PCR, and the TCRdb table lists in-frame clones only, not all of them. Found here are some 67,000 clones, approximately 91% of them singletons; the top ten hold 2.3%. The material sequenced was peripheral blood, taken in the first trimester of pregnancy. These receptors all stem from a female donor with multiple sclerosis, enrolled in a pregnancy study. Both conserved end residues are part of each CDR3. D genes are given only for firm matches. Clone size is given for some rows only: seen once, a few or many times, or a class if the clone is expanded.

V gene	J gene	D gene	clone size	CDR3 protein	CDR3 DNA
TRBV2	TRBJ1-1	NA	NA	CASSEASRGEAFF	TGTGCCAGCAGTGAAGCCTCCAGGGGAGAAGCTTTCTTT
TRBV6-1	TRBJ1-5	NA	NA	CASSEEGRGWQPQHF	TGTGCCAGCAGTGAAGAAGGGAGGGGGTGGCAGCCCCAGCATTTT
TRBV19	TRBJ2-1	NA	NA	CASTRGRDRGEQFF	TGTGCCAGTACCCGTGGCCGGGATCGGGGTGAGCAGTTCTTC
TRBV5-1	TRBJ1-2	NA	NA	CASSSRGGAGYTF	TGCGCCAGCAGCTCGCGGGGGGGGGCTGGCTACACCTTC
TRBV4-1	TRBJ2-1	NA	NA	CASSSDQGYNEQFF	TGCGCCAGCAGCTCAGATCAGGGTTACAATGAGCAGTTCTTC
TRBV19	TRBJ2-5	TRBD2	NA	CATSGGETQYF	TGTGCCACCTCGGGGGGAGAGACCCAGTACTTC
TRBV7-9	TRBJ1-1	NA	NA	CASSLGQTNTEAFF	TGTGCCAGCAGCTTAGGACAGACGAACACTGAAGCTTTCTTT
TRBV27	TRBJ2-4	NA	NA	CASSLSGGGRNIQYF	TGTGCCAGCAGTTTGTCAGGAGGGGGCAGAAACATTCAGTACTTC
TRBV6-5	TRBJ1-1	TRBD1	NA	CASSYRSAGGHTEAFF	TGTGCCAGCAGTTACAGGTCGGCAGGGGGCCACACTGAAGCTTTCTTT
TRBV6-5	TRBJ2-7	NA	NA	CASSYRRGDPFSEQYF	TGTGCCAGCAGTTATCGTCGCGGGGACCCCTTTAGCGAGCAGTACTTC
TRBV10-1	TRBJ1-1	TRBD1	NA	CASSDHRTGRSAEAFF	TGCGCCAGCAGTGACCATCGGACAGGGAGGTCGGCTGAAGCTTTCTTT
TRBV5-1	TRBJ2-1	TRBD1	NA	CASSFTEAGGSDEQFF	TGCGCCAGCAGCTTCACCGAGGCAGGGGGCAGTGATGAGCAGTTCTTC
TRBV19	TRBJ2-3	TRBD1	NA	CASSDGGTGGTDTQYF	TGTGCCAGTAGTGACGGGGGGACAGGGGGCACAGATACGCAGTATTTT
TRBV7-7	TRBJ2-2	TRBD2	NA	CASTPFVRGGFTGELFF	TGTGCCAGCACCCCTTTTGTGCGGGGGGGCTTCACCGGGGAGCTGTTTTTT
TRBV5-1	TRBJ1-1	NA	NA	CASSPDPDWNTEAFF	TGCGCCAGCAGCCCAGACCCGGACTGGAACACTGAAGCTTTCTTT
TRBV6-5	TRBJ2-1	NA	NA	CASSYSRSTALNEQFF	TGTGCCAGCAGTTACTCGCGTTCAACAGCCCTCAATGAGCAGTTCTTC
TRBV25-1	TRBJ2-3	NA	NA	CASSPGTDTQYF	TGTGCCAGCAGCCCAGGCACAGATACGCAGTATTTT
TRBV28	TRBJ2-5	TRBD2	once	CASSGPLAGGQETQYF	TGTGCCAGCAGCGGCCCATTGGCGGGAGGTCAAGAGACCCAGTACTTC
TRBV4-1	TRBJ1-1	NA	NA	CASSYGDNRNTEAFF	TGCGCCAGCAGCTACGGGGACAACCGGAACACTGAAGCTTTCTTT
TRBV5-1	TRBJ2-7	TRBD2	once	CASNPGTSGFYSYEQYF	TGCGCCAGCAACCCGGGGACTAGCGGGTTTTACTCCTACGAGCAGTACTTC
TRBV29-1	TRBJ1-1	TRBD1	NA	CSVEVQGANTEAFF	TGCAGCGTTGAAGTTCAGGGGGCGAACACTGAAGCTTTCTTT
TRBV7-9	TRBJ2-7	TRBD1	few	CASSTRQGAVEQYF	TGTGCCAGCAGCACCCGACAGGGGGCGGTAGAGCAGTACTTC
TRBV5-3	TRBJ1-5	NA	NA	CARSWTDNNQPQHF	TGTGCCAGAAGCTGGACAGACAACAATCAGCCCCAGCATTTT
TRBV5-4	TRBJ1-5	NA	NA	CASSMERDQPQHF	TGTGCCAGCAGCATGGAGAGGGATCAGCCCCAGCATTTT
TRBV30	TRBJ2-3	TRBD2	NA	CAWSVLGGGYSGTTDTQYF	TGTGCCTGGAGTGTACTGGGGGGGGGATATAGCGGGACCACAGATACGCAGTATTTT
TRBV6-1	TRBJ1-1	TRBD1	few	CASSTKTGGGTEAFF	TGTGCCAGCAGTACCAAAACAGGGGGGGGCACTGAAGCTTTCTTT
TRBV2	TRBJ2-7	TRBD1	NA	CASRTTGTGGVNEQYF	TGTGCCAGCAGAACCACGGGGACAGGGGGCGTGAACGAGCAGTACTTC
TRBV18	TRBJ1-1	TRBD1	NA	CASSPGTGRGTEAFF	TGTGCCAGCTCACCCGGGACAGGGAGAGGTACTGAAGCTTTCTTT
TRBV7-6	TRBJ2-1	NA	NA	CASSLRASSYNEQFF	TGTGCCAGCAGCTTGAGGGCGAGCTCCTACAATGAGCAGTTCTTC
TRBV5-1	TRBJ1-2	TRBD1	NA	CASSDGQGTGYTF	TGCGCCAGCAGCGACGGACAGGGGACTGGCTACACCTTC
TRBV9	TRBJ2-7	NA	NA	CASSVGSRDYEQYF	TGTGCCAGCAGCGTTGGGTCGCGGGACTACGAGCAGTACTTC
TRBV27	TRBJ1-4	TRBD1	NA	CASSQQNLPDRANEKLFF	TGTGCCAGCAGTCAACAAAACCTACCGGACAGGGCAAATGAAAAACTGTTTTTT
TRBV29-1	TRBJ1-2	TRBD1	NA	CSVGGGRPNYGYTF	TGCAGCGTTGGAGGGGGCAGACCTAACTATGGCTACACCTTC
TRBV13	TRBJ2-7	TRBD1	once	CASSSTGGASYEQYF	TGTGCCAGCAGCTCAACAGGGGGCGCTTCCTACGAGCAGTACTTC
TRBV5-8	TRBJ2-7	NA	NA	CASSPGTKNPKSYEQYF	TGTGCCAGCAGTCCCGGGACAAAGAACCCGAAATCCTACGAGCAGTACTTC
TRBV2	TRBJ2-5	TRBD2	NA	CASLGAGGVGRQETQYF	TGTGCCAGCCTAGGAGCGGGGGGGGTGGGGAGGCAAGAGACCCAGTACTTC
TRBV7-9	TRBJ1-2	TRBD1	NA	CASSLPPPGDRARGYTF	TGTGCCAGCAGCTTACCCCCTCCGGGTGACAGGGCACGTGGCTACACCTTC
TRBV6-6	TRBJ2-1	TRBD2	NA	CASSNLAGAMSEQFF	TGTGCCAGCAGTAATCTAGCGGGAGCAATGAGTGAGCAGTTCTTC
TRBV9	TRBJ1-4	NA	NA	CASSSLPTNEKLFF	TGTGCCAGCAGCTCCCTTCCAACTAATGAAAAACTGTTTTTT
TRBV6-5	TRBJ1-5	TRBD1	NA	CASSQGQGNQPQHF	TGTGCCAGCAGCCAGGGACAGGGCAATCAGCCCCAGCATTTT